A single sample is the source of the 32 T cell receptor beta chains below, sequenced in a study of cytomegalovirus exposure and HLA in healthy donors. With 60 Vbeta and 13 Jbeta primers, the PCR was carried out. Repertoires were generated with immunoSEQ multiplex PCR, while TCRdb's copy carries only in-frame clones and drops some. This sample's clone table lists over 100,000 clones. Material: PBMCs. These receptors were obtained from a man aged 18 to 29 in good health and CMV-seronegative.

Worth noting for this clone: The junction does not match germline at one end; this may be a read error. This chain uses TRBV7-7 with TRBJ2-1; weak D call: TRBD1 (6 bases). CDR3 length: 12 amino acids. Germline CDR1 and CDR2: SSHAT and FNYEAQ (reference sequence). The CDR3 spells CASSLSGDEQFF. As DNA, the CDR3 is TGTGCTAGCAGCTTATCAGGGGATGAGCAGTTCTTC.

V gene TRBV2 combines with J gene TRBJ2-3, with 9 bases that match TRBD2. The J segment lost 0 bases and the V segment lost 8 bases, leaving 3 bases of the junction unmatched. Germline CDR1 reads SNHLY; CDR2 reads FYNNEI. CDR3 length: 14 amino acids. CDR3 DNA sequence: TGTGCCAGCGGCGCGGGGGGGAGCACAGATACGCAGTATTTT. Protein: CASGAGGSTDTQYF. Filled out from reference TRBV2 and TRBJ2-3, the complete variable domain reads EPEVTQTPSHQVTQMGQEVILRCVPISNHLYFYWYRQILGQKVEFLVSFYNNEISEKSEIFDDQFSVERPDGSNFTLKIRSTKLEDSAMYFCASGAGGSTDTQYFGPGTRLTVL.

The genes are TRBV13 and TRBJ2-2; 7 positions agree with TRBD2. This CDR3 is 17 amino acids long. CDR1 PRHDT and CDR2 FYEKMQ come from the germline V gene (reference sequence). V trimming: 4 bases; J trimming: 2 bases; junction bases outside the gene matches: 10. This CDR3 is CASSSWPERGNTGELFF. Here the CDR3 DNA reads TGTGCCAGCAGCTCGTGGCCCGAGCGGGGTAACACCGGGGAGCTGTTTTTT.

As for this clone: Its ends do not fully match the called genes, so a read error is possible. Other DNA sequences in the same sample also yield this CDR3. The chain recombines TRBV7-2 with TRBJ2-1; 8 bases are shared with TRBD2. Germline assignment: CDR1 SGHTA and CDR2 FQGNSA. The CDR3 runs to 15 residues. The chain's CDR3 is CASSLVPSGYNEQFF. The DNA of the CDR3 is TGCGCCAGCAGCTTAGTTCCTAGCGGGTACAATGAGCAGTTCTTC.

The V gene is TRBV5-1, the J gene TRBJ2-2; D unresolved. The CDR3 covers 16 residues. Germline V gives CDR1 SGHRS, CDR2 YFSETQ. Deletions cut 4 bases from V and 7 bases from J, with 20 bases between. The CDR3 is CASSLPRVGERGELFF. In DNA form, the CDR3 reads TGCGCCAGCAGCCTGCCTCGGGTAGGAGAGCGCGGGGAGCTGTTTTTT.

The chain uses TRBV30 and TRBJ1-5; no clear D. Germline V gene lookup returns CDR1 GTSNPN and CDR2 SVGIG (reference sequence). V was trimmed by 0 bases and J by 4 bases, leaving 7 bases between them. The CDR3 totals 13 residues. In DNA, the CDR3 is TGTGCCTGGAGTGTACTAGGTAATCAGCCCCAGCATTTT. Its translation is CAWSVLGNQPQHF.

The V gene is TRBV14, the J gene TRBJ2-7, with D perhaps TRBD1 (5 bases). The V end was cut by 0 bases, the J end by 4 bases, with 13 bases between. This CDR3 region has 15 residues. From germline, CDR1 is SGHDN and CDR2 FVKESK. The CDR3 region has the DNA TGTGCCAGCAGCCAAGATCGGCAGGGTTCTTACGAGCAGTACTTC. This translates into CASSQDRQGSYEQYF.

The chain joins TRBV5-1 to TRBJ2-7; D is ambiguous. Looked up from germline, CDR1 is SGHRS and CDR2 is YFSETQ. The CDR3 loop spans 15 amino acids. V was clipped by 0 bases and J by 3 bases, with 13 bases between them. The CDR3 protein is CASSLGSDLYYEQYF. For the CDR3, the DNA is TGCGCCAGCAGCTTGGGAAGCGACTTATACTACGAGCAGTACTTC.

The chain joins TRBV7-9 to TRBJ2-1; TRBD1 aligns across 9 bases. V was clipped by 4 bases and J by 8 bases; unmatched bases: 9. CDR1 and CDR2 (germline): SEHNR, FQNEAQ (reference sequence). The CDR3 is 15 residues long. CDR3 sequence reads: CASSSPGQGIYEQFF. DNA of the CDR3: TGTGCCAGCAGCTCGCCGGGACAGGGAATCTATGAGCAGTTCTTC.

V gene TRBV5-6 combines with J gene TRBJ2-7; D is unclear. Germline CDR1 SGHDT, CDR2 YYEEEE. The ends were cut back, 4 bases at V and 3 bases at J, with 8 bases in the middle. The CDR3 has 12 residues. The CDR3 spells CASSERVYEQYF. The CDR3 region has the DNA TGTGCCAGCAGCGAGCGAGTCTACGAGCAGTACTTC.

The genes are TRBV10-3 and TRBJ2-5; D unclear. Judging by the DNA end, TRBJ2-7 fits better; the J call may be wrong. The germline V gene encodes CDR1 ENHRY and CDR2 SYGVKD. The length of the CDR3 is 13 residues. The CDR3 nucleotides read TGTGCCATCGCGGCAGCTTCCTCCTACGAGCAGTACTTC. Amino acids: CAIAAASSYEQYF.

The V call is TRBV19, the J call TRBJ2-1, with 10 bases matching TRBD2. The CDR3 is made up of 14 amino acids. Germline V gene data show CDR1 as LNHDA and CDR2 as SQIVND (reference sequence). V shed 4 bases, J shed 5 bases, and the junction held 2 bases outside the gene matches. Here the CDR3 DNA reads TGTGCCAGTAGTAGAGGGACTAGCGACAATGAGCAGTTCTTC. Translated: CASSRGTSDNEQFF.

This rearrangement joins TRBV6-5 to TRBJ1-2; D not resolved. The CDR3 is 12 amino acids. Germline CDR1 and CDR2: MNHEY and SVGAGI. CDR3 region: CVIYEGNYGYTF. Written as DNA, the CDR3 is TGTGTCATCTATGAGGGAAACTATGGCTACACCTTC.

The rearrangement joins TRBV7-8 to TRBJ2-7, with 11 nucleotides matching TRBD2. Germline CDR1 is SGHVS and CDR2 is FQNEAQ. J gave up 0 bases and V 3 bases, and 7 bases lay outside the gene matches. The CDR3 loop spans 17 amino acids. The CDR3 loop reads CASSFSSSGRNSYEQYF. The DNA for the CDR3 is TGTGCCAGCAGCTTTTCGTCTAGCGGGAGGAACTCCTACGAGCAGTACTTC.

V usage is TRBV27 and J usage is TRBJ1-5; D is unresolved. The V and J ends lost 7 bases and 7 bases respectively, with 8 bases between them. The CDR3 length is 11 residues. Germline V CDR1 and CDR2: MNHEY, SMNVEV (reference sequence). CDR3 in amino acids: CASIGGQPQHF. CDR3 DNA sequence: TGTGCCAGCATAGGAGGACAGCCCCAGCATTTT.

The chain has TRBV6-1 and TRBJ2-3, with TRBD2 matching over 7 bases. The germline CDR1 and CDR2 sequences are MNHNS and SASEGT. The CDR3 runs to 16 residues. Losses at the gene ends were 2 bases for V and 3 bases for J; bases not matched to a gene: 8. The CDR3 DNA is TGTGCCAGCAGTGAATTCAGCGGGACTTTAACAGATACGCAGTATTTT. It encodes CASSEFSGTLTDTQYF.

The rearrangement uses TRBV4-3 and TRBJ1-5, with a weak D call TRBD1 (5 bases). This CDR3 is 15 amino acids long. The ends were cut back, 3 bases at V and 2 bases at J, with 11 bases in the middle. The germline V gene has CDR1 LGHNA and CDR2 YSLEER. The CDR3 region is CASSQTMTGNQPQHF. The CDR3 bases are TGCGCCAGCAGCCAGACGATGACAGGCAATCAGCCCCAGCATTTT.

The V and J genes are TRBV5-6 and TRBJ1-5; maybe TRBD1 (5 bases). Trimming pared 1 base from V and 6 bases from J, leaving 8 bases between. Germline V lookup: CDR1 SGHDT, CDR2 YYEEEE. The CDR3 extends over 13 amino acids. In DNA form, the CDR3 reads TGTGCCAGCAGCTTGACAGGCGGTCAGCCCCAGCATTTT. Translated: CASSLTGGQPQHF.

The V gene is TRBV19, the J gene TRBJ1-2; no definite D call. Germline V lookup: CDR1 LNHDA, CDR2 SQIVND (reference sequence). Deletions cut 5 bases from V and 4 bases from J, with 11 bases between. The length of the CDR3 is 13 residues. The CDR3 region has the DNA TGTGCCAGTAGTCCCGGGATATTCTATGGCTACACCTTC. Translating it yields CASSPGIFYGYTF.

The chain couples TRBV11-2 to TRBJ2-7, with D possibly TRBD2 on 6 matching bases. Deletions cut 4 bases from V and 7 bases from J, with 20 bases between. CDR1 is SGHAT, CDR2 FQNNGV, per germline. This CDR3 comprises 15 residues. Here the CDR3 reads CASSSRGPKPGEQYF. CDR3 coding DNA: TGTGCCAGCAGCTCGCGGGGACCAAAGCCGGGGGAGCAGTACTTC. The full variable domain, rest sourced from reference TRBV11-2 and TRBJ2-7, is EAGVAQSPRYKIIEKRQSVAFWCNPISGHATLYWYQQILGQGPKLLIQFQNNGVVDDSQLPKDRFSAERLKGVDSTLKIQPAKLEDSAVYLCASSSRGPKPGEQYFGPGTRLTVT.

This sequence joins TRBV15 and TRBJ2-3; the match to TRBD2 covers 10 bases. The germline V gene has CDR1 LNHNV and CDR2 YYDKDF (reference sequence). The CDR3 is made up of 17 amino acids. The V and J ends lost 3 bases and 5 bases, in that order; junction bases with no gene match: 11. In DNA form, the CDR3 reads TGTGCCACCAGCAGCTCAGGGAGCGGGAGGGCCATAGATACGCAGTATTTT. Residues: CATSSSGSGRAIDTQYF.

The genes are TRBV5-4 and TRBJ2-1; no firm D call. From germline, CDR1 is SGHNT and CDR2 YYREEE (reference sequence). This CDR3 is built from 15 residues. Trimming left V 0 bases short and J 5 bases short, with 12 bases between. This chain's CDR3 is CASSLGAAEDNEQFF. The CDR3 DNA reads TGTGCCAGCAGCTTGGGGGCAGCAGAAGACAATGAGCAGTTCTTC.

V is TRBV15 and J is TRBJ1-1; possibly TRBD1 for D (5 bases). This CDR3 region has 12 residues. V lost 4 bases and J 3 bases, leaving 6 bases between the germline ends. Germline values: CDR1 LNHNV, CDR2 YYDKDF (reference sequence). The CDR3: CATSIGDTEAFF. CDR3 in DNA: TGTGCCACCAGCATAGGGGACACTGAAGCTTTCTTT.

CDR3 nucleotide sequence: TGTGCCAGCAGCTTGGGGACAGTCTACGAGCAGTACTTC. Residues: CASSLGTVYEQYF. The gene calls are TRBV7-3 and TRBJ2-7; 7 nucleotides match TRBD1. CDR1 is SGHTA, CDR2 FQGTGA, per germline. The J segment lost 3 bases and the V segment lost 3 bases, leaving 2 bases of the junction unmatched. The CDR3 is made up of 13 amino acids. The variable domain in full, completed from reference TRBV7-3 and TRBJ2-7, reads GAGVSQTPSNKVTEKGKYVELRCDPISGHTALYWYRQSLGQGPEFLIYFQGTGAADDSGLPNDRFFAVRPEGSVSTLKIQRTERGDSAVYLCASSLGTVYEQYFGPGTRLTVT.

The J gene is TRBJ1-5, the V gene TRBV9; the match to TRBD1 covers 7 bases. From germline, CDR1 is SGDLS and CDR2 YYNGEE. The CDR3 contains 14 residues. V lost 4 bases and J lost 3; bases outside the gene matches: 4. For the CDR3, the DNA is TGTGCCAGCAGCACAGGGGAATTCAATCAGCCCCAGCATTTT. This gives the protein CASSTGEFNQPQHF.

The chain recombines TRBV19 with TRBJ1-1, with a weak D call TRBD1 (6 bases). Germline assignment: CDR1 LNHDA and CDR2 SQIVND (reference sequence). The CDR3 has 13 amino acids. Trimming stripped 3 bases from V and 4 bases from J, with 9 bases between. CDR3 DNA: TGTGCCAGTAGTATCAGGGGACCCACTGAAGCTTTCTTT. It encodes CASSIRGPTEAFF. The full variable domain, its missing parts supplied by reference TRBV19 and TRBJ1-1, is DGGITQSPKYLFRKEGQNVTLSCEQNLNHDAMYWYRQDPGQGLRLIYYSQIVNDFQKGDIAEGYSVSREKKESFPLTVTSAQKNPTAFYLCASSIRGPTEAFFGQGTRLTVV.

The genes are TRBV4-1 and TRBJ2-7; D perhaps matches TRBD1 (6 bases). This CDR3 contains 15 residues. Trimming cost V 0 bases and J 0 bases, with 9 bases left between them. CDR1 MGHRA and CDR2 YSYEKL come from the germline V gene. The CDR3 DNA sequence: TGCGCCAGCAGCCAAGATCCAGGGGCCTCCTACGAGCAGTACTTC. Its translation: CASSQDPGASYEQYF.

This chain links TRBV5-1 with TRBJ2-2; 8 bases match TRBD2. The V and J ends lost 1 base and 5 bases, in that order; junction bases with no gene match: 22. The CDR3 is made up of 21 amino acids. Germline V gives CDR1 SGHRS, CDR2 YFSETQ. CDR3 bases: TGCGCCAGCAGCTTGACCCCGAAGCGGGGGAACCTGCTCGGAGGGACCGGGGAGCTGTTTTTT. Residues: CASSLTPKRGNLLGGTGELFF.

The J gene is TRBJ2-7, the V gene TRBV29-1, with 9 bases fitting TRBD1. CDR1 and CDR2 from the germline V gene are SQVTM and ANQGSEA. The CDR3 spans 13 residues. The junction had 8 bases not matched to a gene; V was cut back by 5 bases and J by 6 bases. The chain's CDR3 is CSVLTGGDTEQYF. For the CDR3, the DNA is TGCAGCGTTCTGACAGGGGGAGACACCGAGCAGTACTTC.

The genes are TRBV11-2 and TRBJ1-1, with D tentatively TRBD1 (5 bases). The germline V gene has CDR1 SGHAT and CDR2 FQNNGV. The CDR3 consists of 13 residues. Between the trimmed V and J ends, which lost 3 bases and 1 base, there was a span of 6 bases. The CDR3 reads CASSFGQNTEAFF. Written as DNA, the CDR3 is TGTGCCAGCAGCTTTGGACAGAACACTGAAGCTTTCTTT.

This rearrangement joins TRBV25-1 to TRBJ2-5; 7 bases are a match to TRBD2. This CDR3 comprises 14 residues. Germline V gene data show CDR1 as MGHDK and CDR2 as SYGVNS. V gave up 6 bases and J gave up 5 bases; unmatched junction bases: 9. CDR3: CASRGLGSTETQYF. Written as DNA, the CDR3 is TGTGCCAGCAGAGGACTAGGTAGCACGGAGACCCAGTACTTC.

The chain employs TRBV9 and TRBJ2-7, with D possibly TRBD1 on 6 matching bases. CDR1 SGDLS and CDR2 YYNGEE come from the germline V gene. This CDR3 spans 12 amino acids. Trimming pared 4 bases from V and 3 bases from J, leaving 8 bases between. The CDR3 sequence is CASSKDSYEQYF. The CDR3, as DNA: TGTGCCAGCAGCAAGGACAGCTACGAGCAGTACTTC. The full variable domain, with the rest looked up from reference TRBV9 and TRBJ2-7, is DSGVTQTPKHLITATGQRVTLRCSPRSGDLSVYWYQQSLDQGLQFLIQYYNGEERAKGNILERFSAQQFPDLHSELNLSSLELGDSALYFCASSKDSYEQYFGPGTRLTVT.